These 5 T cell receptor beta chains were sequenced from one sample in a study of OX40 agonist ivuxolimab in advanced cancers. The repertoire was sequenced with immunoSEQ multiplex PCR; TCRdb's copy has only in-frame clones and lacks some. The data contain some 100,000 clones, around nine tenths of them singletons. This material consisted of CD4+ or CD8+ T cells sorted from blood, taken in a trial of the OX40 agonist ivuxolimab. Receptor source: an adult with an advanced solid tumor such as melanoma, head and neck, liver or kidney cancer.

V gene TRBV2 combines with J gene TRBJ1-4, with 7 bases identical to TRBD1. V was clipped by 7 bases and J by 2 bases; unmatched bases: 10. The V gene's germline CDR1 is SNHLY and CDR2 FYNNEI. This CDR3 contains 16 residues. The CDR3 region is CASKVQGLRTNEKLFF. CDR3 nucleotides: TGTGCCAGCAAGGTACAGGGGTTACGCACTAATGAAAAACTGTTTTTT.

The chain employs TRBV5-4 and TRBJ2-1; no firm D call. The V gene's germline CDR1 is SGHNT and CDR2 YYREEE (reference sequence). V lost 4 bases and J 8 bases, leaving 10 bases between the germline ends. CDR3 length: 12 amino acids. The CDR3: CASSHSFDEQFF. CDR3 DNA: TGTGCCAGCAGCCACAGCTTCGATGAGCAGTTCTTC.

The gene calls are TRBV7-8 and TRBJ2-3, with D perhaps assigned TRBD1 or TRBD2 (5 bases each). The CDR3 has 16 amino acids. CDR1 is SGHVS and CDR2 is FQNEAQ in the germline V gene. V was cut by 5 bases and J by 5 bases, with 20 bases left in between. The CDR3 region is CASSRRWGSREDTQYF. The CDR3 bases are TGTGCCAGCAGCCGGAGATGGGGGAGTAGGGAAGATACGCAGTATTTT.

The V gene is TRBV28, the J gene TRBJ2-6; the D gene could be TRBD1 or TRBD2 (5 bases each). The germline V and J ends were trimmed by 8 bases and 0 bases, with 14 bases remaining between them. CDR1 MDHEN and CDR2 SYDVKM come from the germline V gene. The CDR3 consists of 16 residues. For the CDR3, the DNA is TGTGCCAGCCAACCGGGACGGCACTCTGGGGCCAACGTCCTGACTTTC. It codes for CASQPGRHSGANVLTF.

V usage is TRBV6-1 and J usage is TRBJ1-4; 7 nucleotides match TRBD1. Germline V gene lookup returns CDR1 MNHNS and CDR2 SASEGT. Trimming at V came to 1 base and at J to 6 bases, leaving 2 bases not matched to a gene. The CDR3 spans 14 residues. The CDR3 sequence is CASSEVRGYEKLFF. The DNA for the CDR3 is TGTGCCAGCAGTGAAGTCAGGGGGTATGAAAAACTGTTTTTT.